A single sample is the source of the 5 T cell receptor beta chains below, sequenced in a study of T cell repertoires in cytomegalovirus infection. TCRdb called the reads again in MiXCR, with one record for every CDR3 protein. The sample comprises some 390,000 distinct CDR3 sequences, 15% to 20% of which are singletons, and about 10% rests with the top ten. What was sequenced was PBMCs. These receptors were obtained from a human donor in good health (CMV status not recorded). Some clones in this sample may be carry-over from other donors' samples.

This clonotype has just a few counts. V usage is TRBV12-3 or TRBV12-4 and J usage is TRBJ1-1, with D possibly being TRBD1 (5 bases). The V end was cut by 5 bases, the J end by 1 base, with 20 bases between. CDR3 length equals 17 residues. The CDR3 spells CASSPPGLPWRNTEAFF. The CDR3 DNA sequence: TGTGCCAGCAGTCCACCGGGACTTCCCTGGAGGAACACTGAAGCTTTCTTT.

This clonotype occurred a few times. The chain uses TRBV3-1 and TRBJ2-7; 9 nucleotides match TRBD1. Germline-derived CDR1 and CDR2 are LGHDT and YNNKEL (reference sequence). The CDR3 totals 14 residues. J was trimmed by 3 bases and V by 4 bases; bases with no gene match: 4. The CDR3 bases are TGTGCCAGCAGCCGCCCGGGACAGGGCTACGAGCAGTACTTC. It is translated as CASSRPGQGYEQYF.

This clonotype was observed a few times. This chain uses TRBV7-2 with TRBJ1-4; D unresolved. V was cut by 3 bases and J by 6 bases, with 14 bases left in between. Germline V CDR1 and CDR2: SGHTA, FQGNSA. The CDR3 contains 15 residues. The CDR3 reads CASSLIGAGDEKLFF. CDR3 coding DNA: TGTGCCAGCAGCTTGATTGGAGCCGGGGATGAAAAACTGTTTTTT.

In this sample, this clonotype turned up many times. CDR3 residues: CASSLAYGRTDTQYF. CDR3 in DNA: TGTGCCAGCAGTTTAGCATACGGGAGGACAGATACGCAGTATTTT. The chain couples TRBV6-1 to TRBJ2-3, with 7 bases that match TRBD2. CDR3 length equals 15 residues. V dropped 5 bases and J dropped 3; count of bases not matched to a gene: 8. The germline CDR1 and CDR2 sequences are MNHNS and SASEGT.

This clonotype was observed at least ten times. This sequence joins TRBV7-2 and TRBJ1-1; D possibly corresponds to TRBD1 (5 bases). Trimming cost V 1 base and J 3 bases, with 12 bases left between them. Germline CDR1 SGHTA, CDR2 FQGNSA. The CDR3 sequence is 15 residues long. CDR3: CASSLELKGYTEAFF. CDR3 in DNA: TGTGCCAGCAGCTTAGAGTTGAAGGGGTACACTGAAGCTTTCTTT.